Presented here are 28 T cell receptor beta chains from one specimen sequenced in a study of blood T cell repertoires in COVID-19. Sequencing used immunoSEQ multiplex PCR; TCRdb keeps in-frame clones, though not all of them. The sample includes fewer than 25,000 clones, 75% to 90% seen only once; the top ten take around 25%. The material sequenced was peripheral blood. Receptor source: a human donor with active COVID-19. The donor label of this sample is uncertain.

This chain connects TRBV29-1 to TRBJ1-4; D gene uncertain. V gave up 7 bases and J gave up 0 bases, with 12 bases separating them. The germline V gene has CDR1 SQVTM and CDR2 ANQGSEA. There are 14 residues in the CDR3. CDR3 amino acids: CSAAGSATNEKLFF. CDR3 bases: TGCAGCGCTGCAGGATCTGCAACTAATGAAAAACTGTTTTTT.

The chain employs TRBV5-1 and TRBJ1-4; the match to TRBD1 covers 7 bases. Germline values: CDR1 SGHRS, CDR2 YFSETQ. CDR3 length: 15 residues. J gave up 12 bases and V 1 base, and 12 bases lay outside the gene matches. The CDR3 sequence: CASSLLGQAYGELFF. DNA of the CDR3: TGCGCCAGCAGCTTGCTCGGACAGGCCTATGGGGAACTGTTTTTT.

This chain uses TRBV30 with TRBJ1-1; D uncertain. CDR1 is GTSNPN and CDR2 is SVGIG in the germline V gene (reference sequence). The CDR3 is 14 amino acids. V lost 4 bases to trimming and J lost 1 base, with 13 bases between them. CDR3 loop: CAWNQRSQNTEAFF. The CDR3 nucleotides read TGTGCCTGGAATCAACGGTCGCAGAACACTGAAGCTTTCTTT. Together with reference TRBV30 and TRBJ1-1, the CDR3 gives the full variable domain: SQTIHQWPATLVQPVGSPLSLECTVEGTSNPNLYWYRQAAGRGLQLLFYSVGIGQISSEVPQNLSASRPQDRQFILSSKKLLLSDSGFYLCAWNQRSQNTEAFFGQGTRLTVV.

This rearrangement joins TRBV3-1 (or the pseudogene TRBV3-2) to TRBJ1-1; 10 bases map to TRBD1. The CDR3 is 17 residues long. The germline V gene has CDR1 LGHDT and CDR2 YNNKEL (reference sequence). J was trimmed by 4 bases and V by 1 base; bases with no gene match: 9. CDR3 residues: CASSQACRQGAVTEAFF. The CDR3 bases are TGTGCCAGCAGCCAAGCATGCCGACAGGGGGCAGTCACTGAAGCTTTCTTT.

V usage is TRBV6-2 or TRBV6-3 and J usage is TRBJ1-4, with D uncertain. The CDR3 length is 15 residues. The germline gives CDR1 MNHEY, CDR2 SVGEGT. Trimming cost V 5 bases and J 4 bases, with 14 bases left between them. The CDR3 region is CASSPSGVDNEKLFF. In DNA form, the CDR3 reads TGTGCCAGCAGTCCCTCGGGAGTGGATAATGAAAAACTGTTTTTT.

The V call is TRBV27, the J call TRBJ2-5, with TRBD1 matching 9 bases. Losses at the gene ends were 4 bases for V and 5 bases for J; bases not matched to a gene: 2. Germline assignment: CDR1 MNHEY and CDR2 SMNVEV (reference sequence). CDR3 length equals 13 residues. The CDR3 is CASSWDRAETQYF. The CDR3 DNA reads as TGTGCCAGCAGTTGGGACAGGGCGGAGACCCAGTACTTC.

This clone occurred a few times. This chain uses TRBV10-3 with TRBJ2-5, with 13 nucleotides matching TRBD2. CDR1 and CDR2 (germline): ENHRY, SYGVKD. The length of the CDR3 is 21 residues. The V segment lost 3 bases and the J segment 2 bases; nucleotides outside the gene matches: 18. CDR3 sequence: CAISDPGLAGVARPIQETQYF. In DNA, the CDR3 is TGTGCCATCAGTGATCCAGGACTAGCGGGGGTTGCGAGGCCCATACAAGAGACCCAGTACTTC.

V and J are TRBV12-5 and TRBJ1-6, with 8 bases that match TRBD1. This CDR3 comprises 16 residues. V shed 6 bases and J 3 bases; nucleotides not matched to a gene: 7. CDR1 LGHNT and CDR2 FRNRAP come from the germline V gene. The CDR3 bases are TGTGCTAGTGGCCACACCGGACAGGGCTATAATTCACCCCTCCACTTT. Translated, it gives CASGHTGQGYNSPLHF.

By share, this clone counts as medium-sized. The V gene is TRBV6-5, the J gene TRBJ1-1; D call uncertain. Germline V CDR1 and CDR2: MNHEY, SVGAGI. The ends were cut back, 0 bases at V and 2 bases at J, with 4 bases in the middle. The CDR3 spans 13 residues. In nucleotides, the CDR3 is TGTGCCAGCAGTTACTCGTTAAACACTGAAGCTTTCTTT. It encodes CASSYSLNTEAFF.

The chain couples TRBV19 to TRBJ2-1; possibly TRBD2 for D (6 bases). The germline V gene has CDR1 LNHDA and CDR2 SQIVND (reference sequence). The CDR3 contains 15 residues. Trimming cost V 8 bases and J 4 bases, with 18 bases left between them. The CDR3 reads CASGRREKAYNEQFF. CDR3 coding DNA: TGTGCCAGTGGCAGGCGGGAAAAGGCATACAATGAGCAGTTCTTC.

J is TRBJ1-5 and V is TRBV30; the match to TRBD1 covers 8 bases. Germline loops: CDR1 GTSNPN, CDR2 SVGIG (reference sequence). With 1 base clipped from V and 5 bases from J, the junction kept 1 base outside the gene matches. The CDR3 loop spans 13 amino acids. In nucleotides, the CDR3 is TGTGCCTGGAGTGCGACAGGGGATCAGCCCCAGCATTTT. As protein: CAWSATGDQPQHF.

The gene calls are TRBV5-1 and TRBJ2-1, with D hard to call. The CDR3 totals 15 residues. The V end was cut by 0 bases, the J end by 4 bases, with 11 bases between. Germline V gene data show CDR1 as SGHRS and CDR2 as YFSETQ. The CDR3 DNA follows: TGCGCCAGCAGCTTGGAGCAGGCCATGTACAATGAGCAGTTCTTC. It yields the protein CASSLEQAMYNEQFF.

This clone was recorded only once. The chain joins TRBV4-3 to TRBJ2-5, with 10 positions matching TRBD2. Germline-derived CDR1 and CDR2 are LGHNA and YSLEER. This CDR3 region has 16 residues. With V trimmed by 0 bases and J by 5 bases, 6 bases remained unmatched. The CDR3 sequence: CASSQELAGVGETQYF. CDR3 in DNA: TGCGCCAGCAGCCAAGAGCTAGCGGGAGTTGGGGAGACCCAGTACTTC.

The rearrangement uses TRBV18 and TRBJ2-3; TRBD2 agrees at 8 bases. This CDR3 contains 16 residues. Germline CDR1 reads KGHSH; CDR2 reads LQKENI. Trimming at V came to 2 bases and at J to 1 base, leaving 5 bases not matched to a gene. The CDR3 nucleotides are TGTGCCAGCTCACCATCGGGGGGGTTGGGCACAGATACGCAGTATTTT. Translated: CASSPSGGLGTDTQYF.

The CDR3 protein is CASSPGLAGPSSYEQYF. CDR3 in DNA: TGTGCCAGCAGCCCGGGACTAGCGGGACCTTCCTCCTACGAGCAGTACTTC. The chain joins TRBV7-9 to TRBJ2-7; 13 bases are shared with TRBD2. The CDR3 runs 17 residues. V was clipped by 5 bases and J by 0 bases; unmatched bases: 7. The germline V gene encodes CDR1 SEHNR and CDR2 FQNEAQ (reference sequence).

The V gene is TRBV7-8, the J gene TRBJ1-1; D may be TRBD1 (5 bases). Germline V gene lookup returns CDR1 SGHVS and CDR2 FQNEAQ. V lost 1 base and J 3 bases, leaving 18 bases between the germline ends. The CDR3 extends over 17 amino acids. CDR3 nucleotides: TGTGCCAGCAGCTTAGATTTTAGGACGGGGGTCTACACTGAAGCTTTCTTT. Protein sequence: CASSLDFRTGVYTEAFF.

The chain links TRBV5-1 to TRBJ1-2; 7 bases are a match to TRBD1. Germline trimming cut 4 bases from V and 4 bases from J; bases unmatched to any gene: 10. The CDR3 loop spans 15 amino acids. Germline assignment: CDR1 SGHRS and CDR2 YFSETQ. The CDR3 region is CASSPGGTALYGYTF. CDR3 sequence (DNA): TGCGCCAGCAGCCCGGGAGGGACAGCTCTCTATGGCTACACCTTC. The entire variable domain, with the rest obtained from reference TRBV5-1 and TRBJ1-2, is as follows: KAGVTQTPRYLIKTRGQQVTLSCSPISGHRSVSWYQQTPGQGLQFLFEYFSETQRNKGNFPGRFSGRQFSNSRSEMNVSTLELGDSALYLCASSPGGTALYGYTFGSGTRLTVV.

The gene calls are TRBV5-1 and TRBJ2-7, with TRBD1 matching over 7 bases. V shed 2 bases and J 5 bases; nucleotides not matched to a gene: 4. The germline V gene has CDR1 SGHRS and CDR2 YFSETQ. The CDR3 has 13 amino acids. CDR3 DNA sequence: TGCGCCAGCAGCTTAAGGGGGCCGGACGAGCAGTACTTC. This gives the protein CASSLRGPDEQYF.

The chain combines TRBV19 with TRBJ1-6; D perhaps matches TRBD1 (5 bases). The V end was cut by 5 bases, the J end by 9 bases, with 17 bases between. CDR3 length equals 15 residues. From germline, CDR1 is LNHDA and CDR2 SQIVND (reference sequence). CDR3 DNA: TGTGCCAGTAGTCCTAGGACACGGATGGGTTCACCCCTCCACTTT. This sequence encodes CASSPRTRMGSPLHF.

The table lists this clone with a count of one. The V and J genes are TRBV5-1 and TRBJ2-7; 9 bases line up with TRBD2. V was clipped by 5 bases and J by 4 bases; unmatched bases: 10. The length of the CDR3 is 15 residues. Germline V CDR1 and CDR2: SGHRS, YFSETQ. The CDR3 DNA reads as TGCGCCAGCAGGGACAAAGCGGGGGGAGAGTACGAGCAGTACTTC. Translated, it gives CASRDKAGGEYEQYF.

V gene TRBV9 combines with J gene TRBJ1-2; 7 bases are a match to TRBD1. This CDR3 spans 14 amino acids. The ends lost 3 bases at V and 4 bases at J; junction bases unmatched: 6. In germline, CDR1 is SGDLS, CDR2 YYNGEE. The CDR3 coding sequence is TGTGCCAGCAGCGCCCTGGGACAGTCCTATGGCTACACCTTC. As protein: CASSALGQSYGYTF. The variable domain in full, with the rest retrieved from reference TRBV9 and TRBJ1-2, is DSGVTQTPKHLITATGQRVTLRCSPRSGDLSVYWYQQSLDQGLQFLIQYYNGEERAKGNILERFSAQQFPDLHSELNLSSLELGDSALYFCASSALGQSYGYTFGSGTRLTVV.

This chain links TRBV4-2 with TRBJ2-3, with D perhaps TRBD2 (7 bases). V was pared by 4 bases and J by 3 bases, with 17 bases between. The CDR3 covers 16 residues. The germline V gene has CDR1 LGHNA and CDR2 YNFKEQ. The CDR3 region has the DNA TGTGCCAGCAGCCCAGCCCCGGGGGGCCGGACAGATACGCAGTATTTT. It encodes CASSPAPGGRTDTQYF.

The chain couples TRBV14 to TRBJ2-7; TRBD2 agrees at 14 bases. The CDR3 is 14 amino acids. Losses at the gene ends were 4 bases for V and 6 bases for J; bases not matched to a gene: 2. Germline CDR1 is SGHDN and CDR2 is FVKESK. The CDR3 DNA sequence: TGTGCCAGCAGCCTTGGGACTAGCGGGAGCGAGCAGTACTTC. Protein sequence: CASSLGTSGSEQYF.

This clone was seen a few times. The chain links TRBV4-2 to TRBJ1-5, with 7 positions matching TRBD1. Per the germline V gene, CDR1 is LGHNA and CDR2 is YNFKEQ. V shed 0 bases, J shed 3 bases, and the junction held 8 bases outside the gene matches. This CDR3 has 17 residues. CDR3: CASSQDPGRGANQPQHF. As DNA, the CDR3 is TGTGCCAGCAGCCAAGATCCCGGCAGGGGGGCCAATCAGCCCCAGCATTTT.

The rearrangement joins TRBV2 to TRBJ1-3; D is undetermined. Germline lookup yields CDR1 SNHLY and CDR2 FYNNEI. V was cut by 2 bases and J by 2 bases, with 4 bases left in between. The CDR3 contains 13 residues. CDR3 sequence reads: CASSESTGNTIYF. For the CDR3, the DNA is TGTGCCAGCAGTGAATCAACTGGAAACACCATATATTTT.

V usage is TRBV18 and J usage is TRBJ1-2; TRBD1 is a possible D gene (5 bases). With 4 bases removed from V and 0 bases from J, the gap between germline ends came to 12 bases. The CDR3 extends over 15 amino acids. Germline CDR1 reads KGHSH; CDR2 reads LQKENI. The chain's CDR3 is CASSRGATANYGYTF. In DNA, the CDR3 is TGTGCCAGCTCACGGGGCGCAACAGCTAACTATGGCTACACCTTC. Variable domain in full (rest from reference TRBV18 and TRBJ1-2): NAGVMQNPRHLVRRRGQEARLRCSPMKGHSHVYWYRQLPEEGLKFMVYLQKENIIDESGMPKERFSAEFPKEGPSILRIQQVVRGDSAAYFCASSRGATANYGYTFGSGTRLTVV.

This clone was seen only once. The genes are TRBV12-3 or TRBV12-4 and TRBJ1-1; TRBD1 matches at 7 bases. The CDR3 is 13 residues long. The trim removed 5 bases at V and 8 bases at J, leaving 8 bases unmatched. CDR3: CASSPRQGREAFF. The CDR3 nucleotides are TGTGCCAGCAGTCCCAGACAGGGCCGGGAAGCTTTCTTT.

The rearrangement joins TRBV11-2 to TRBJ2-3; a possible D gene is TRBD2 (5 bases). Germline CDR1 SGHAT, CDR2 FQNNGV. Trimming took 0 bases from V and 4 from J, leaving 14 bases between them. The CDR3 consists of 16 residues. The CDR3 region has the DNA TGTGCCAGCAGCTTAGAAGTAGCGCCCAGCTCAGATACGCAGTATTTT. It specifies CASSLEVAPSSDTQYF.